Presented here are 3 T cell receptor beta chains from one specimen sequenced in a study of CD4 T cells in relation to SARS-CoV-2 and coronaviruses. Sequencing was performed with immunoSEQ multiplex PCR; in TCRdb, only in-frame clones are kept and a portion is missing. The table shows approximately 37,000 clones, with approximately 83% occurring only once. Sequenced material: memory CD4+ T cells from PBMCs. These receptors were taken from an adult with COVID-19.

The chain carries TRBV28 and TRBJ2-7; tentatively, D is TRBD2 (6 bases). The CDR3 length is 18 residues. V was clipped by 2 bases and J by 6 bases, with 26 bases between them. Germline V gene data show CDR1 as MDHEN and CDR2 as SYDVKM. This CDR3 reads CASSLRYRGSRRRLEQYF. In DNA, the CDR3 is TGTGCCAGCAGTTTAAGGTATCGGGGGAGCAGGCGTAGGCTCGAGCAGTACTTC.

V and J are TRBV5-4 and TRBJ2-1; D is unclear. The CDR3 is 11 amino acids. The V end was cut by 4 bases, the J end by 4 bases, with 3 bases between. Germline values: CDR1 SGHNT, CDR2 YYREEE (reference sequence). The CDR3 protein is CASSQYNEQFF. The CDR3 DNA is TGTGCCAGCAGCCAGTACAATGAGCAGTTCTTC.

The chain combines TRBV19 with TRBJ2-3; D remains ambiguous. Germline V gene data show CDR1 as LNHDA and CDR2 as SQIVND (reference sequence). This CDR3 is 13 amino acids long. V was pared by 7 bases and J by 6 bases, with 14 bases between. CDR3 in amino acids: CASTTAGQDTQYF. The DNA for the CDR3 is TGTGCCAGTACCACGGCCGGCCAGGATACGCAGTATTTT.